What follows describes a single TCR beta chain. Its specificity is not known. The CDR3 loop spans 14 amino acids. The germline CDR1 and CDR2 sequences are MNHEY and SMNVEV (reference sequence). Between the trimmed V and J ends, which lost 5 bases and 5 bases, there was a span of 15 bases. The data belong to a study of cytomegalovirus exposure and HLA in healthy donors. Study-level points and caveats: Presence/absence analyses supposed approximately even sequencing depth among donors. Immune exposure was documented only through CMV serostatus.

PCR amplification relied on 60 Vbeta primers (plus 13 Jbeta primers). Produced via immunoSEQ multiplex PCR; TCRdb's table is partial and in-frame only. The table shows 100,000 to 150,000 clones, with 65% to 90% occurring only once. The chain employs TRBV27 and TRBJ1-1; D is possibly TRBD1 (6 bases). The sample consisted of PBMCs. This clonotype was obtained from a middle-aged woman in good health and CMV-seronegative. The CDR3 reads CASSPAKGGTEAFF. The CDR3 bases are TGTGCCAGCAGTCCAGCTAAGGGGGGGACTGAAGCTTTCTTT.